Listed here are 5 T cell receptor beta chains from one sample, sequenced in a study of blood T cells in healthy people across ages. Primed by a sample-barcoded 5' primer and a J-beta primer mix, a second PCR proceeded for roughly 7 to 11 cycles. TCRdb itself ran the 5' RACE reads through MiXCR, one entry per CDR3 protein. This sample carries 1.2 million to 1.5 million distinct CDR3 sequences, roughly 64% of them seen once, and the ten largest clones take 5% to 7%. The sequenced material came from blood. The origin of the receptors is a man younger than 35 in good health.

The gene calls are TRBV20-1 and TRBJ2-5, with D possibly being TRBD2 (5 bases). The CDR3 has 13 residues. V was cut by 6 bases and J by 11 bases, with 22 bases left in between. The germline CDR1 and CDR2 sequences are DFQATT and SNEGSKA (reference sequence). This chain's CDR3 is CSANTLGVREQYF. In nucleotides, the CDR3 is TGCAGTGCGAACACCCTCGGGGTGAGAGAGCAGTACTTC.

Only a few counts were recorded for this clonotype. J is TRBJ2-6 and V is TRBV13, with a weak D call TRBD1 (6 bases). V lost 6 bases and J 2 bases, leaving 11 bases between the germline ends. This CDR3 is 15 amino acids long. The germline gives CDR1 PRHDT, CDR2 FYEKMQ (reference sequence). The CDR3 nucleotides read TGTGCCAGCAGTCTTACAGGGACTGGGGCCAACGTCCTGACTTTC. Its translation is CASSLTGTGANVLTF.

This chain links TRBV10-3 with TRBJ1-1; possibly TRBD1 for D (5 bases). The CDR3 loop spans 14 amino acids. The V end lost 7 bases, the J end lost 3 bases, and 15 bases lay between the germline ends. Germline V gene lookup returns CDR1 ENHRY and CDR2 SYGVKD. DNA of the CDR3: TGTGCCATCACCCGACAGATGACAGACACTGAAGCTTTCTTT. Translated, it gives CAITRQMTDTEAFF.

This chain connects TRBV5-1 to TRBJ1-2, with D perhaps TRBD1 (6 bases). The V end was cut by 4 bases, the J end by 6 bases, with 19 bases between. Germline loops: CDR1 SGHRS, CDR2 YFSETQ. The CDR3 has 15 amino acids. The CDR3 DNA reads TGCGCCAGCAGCCCTAGGGGGGGGGGGCCGGATGGCTACACCTTC. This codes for CASSPRGGGPDGYTF.

This CDR3 reads CASSLDIRLAGAYNEQFF. DNA for the CDR3: TGTGCCAGCAGCTTAGATATCAGACTAGCGGGGGCCTACAATGAGCAGTTCTTC. The J gene is TRBJ2-1, the V gene TRBV11-2; TRBD2 aligns across 12 bases. CDR1 SGHAT and CDR2 FQNNGV come from the germline V gene. This CDR3 spans 18 amino acids. With V trimmed by 0 bases and J by 2 bases, 5 bases remained unmatched.